Listed here are 32 T cell receptor beta chains from one sample, sequenced in a study of post-analysis software for immune sequencing data. Which antigens these TCRs recognize remains unknown. Prepared TCR beta cDNA libraries contained unique molecular identifiers. TCRdb re-derived calls from the PCR reads in MiXCR, one entry per CDR3 protein. In the table there are 380,000 or so distinct CDR3 sequences, around a third of which are singletons. Study-wide results and limits: Higher frequency in patients than in controls was seen for about five TRBV segments, with TRBV5-6, TRBV5-1 and TRBV20-1 among them.

Input material: blood. The receptors derive from a girl aged 5-17 years with multiple sclerosis.

This clonotype was seen ten or more times. This chain connects TRBV6-4 to TRBJ1-1; TRBD1 agrees at 10 bases. Germline V lookup: CDR1 MRHNA, CDR2 SNTAGT. The CDR3 consists of 13 residues. The ends lost 6 bases at V and 8 bases at J; junction bases unmatched: 6. In DNA, the CDR3 is TGTGCCAGCAGCCGGGACAGGGGTTCCGAAGCTTTCTTT. Its protein product is CASSRDRGSEAFF.

This clonotype was counted only a few times. Germline is not matched at one junction end, which may reflect a read error. The CDR3 DNA is TGCAGTGCCAGAGGGACAGGGGGCGATGAAAAACTGTTTTTT. Translated: CSARGTGGDEKLFF. V usage is TRBV20-1 and J usage is TRBJ1-4, with 12 bases matching TRBD1. Germline V gene lookup returns CDR1 DFQATT and CDR2 SNEGSKA (reference sequence). This CDR3 spans 14 amino acids.

V is TRBV20-1 and J is TRBJ2-1; 11 nucleotides match TRBD2. V shed 5 bases and J 10 bases; nucleotides not matched to a gene: 1. The length of the CDR3 is 11 residues. Germline-derived CDR1 and CDR2 are DFQATT and SNEGSKA (reference sequence). DNA for the CDR3: TGCAGTGCTCGGACTAGCGGGGAGCAGTTCTTC. Translation: CSARTSGEQFF.

The chain couples TRBV27 to TRBJ2-7, with D possibly matching TRBD2 (6 bases). Trimming removed 1 base at V and 10 bases at J, with 23 bases between. The CDR3 is made up of 16 amino acids. From germline, CDR1 is MNHEY and CDR2 SMNVEV (reference sequence). The chain's CDR3 is CASSLLRGGAPGAQYF. The DNA for the CDR3 is TGTGCCAGCAGTTTATTACGAGGAGGGGCCCCCGGGGCCCAGTACTTC.

This sequence joins TRBV5-1 and TRBJ2-1; D possibly matches TRBD1 or TRBD2 (5 bases each). The ends were cut back, 1 base at V and 2 bases at J, with 13 bases in the middle. CDR3 length equals 16 residues. The germline gives CDR1 SGHRS, CDR2 YFSETQ. DNA for the CDR3: TGCGCCAGCAGCTTGCTTGGGGACCGAGCCTACAATGAGCAGTTCTTC. Amino acid sequence: CASSLLGDRAYNEQFF.

The V and J genes are TRBV20-1 and TRBJ1-5; no clear D gene. This CDR3 has 15 residues. Trimming pared 0 bases from V and 0 bases from J, leaving 9 bases between. Germline values: CDR1 DFQATT, CDR2 SNEGSKA (reference sequence). CDR3 in DNA: TGCAGTGCTAGAGAGGCCGGATATAGCAATCAGCCCCAGCATTTT. Its translation: CSAREAGYSNQPQHF.

The gene calls are TRBV20-1 and TRBJ2-7; TRBD1 matches at 7 bases. This CDR3 has 13 amino acids. Trimming cost V 0 bases and J 2 bases; bases outside gene matches: 1. The germline CDR1 and CDR2 sequences are DFQATT and SNEGSKA (reference sequence). The chain's CDR3 is CSARDGQAYEQYF. DNA of the CDR3: TGCAGTGCTAGAGATGGACAGGCCTACGAGCAGTACTTC.

This chain links TRBV7-2 with TRBJ1-1; D gene unclear. The length of the CDR3 is 13 residues. The germline V gene encodes CDR1 SGHTA and CDR2 FQGNSA. Trimming shortened V by 5 bases and J by 10 bases, and 17 bases separated the two germline ends. The CDR3 DNA is TGTGCCAGCAGCCCCGGGTCCTCAAGAGGAGCTTTCTTT. This encodes CASSPGSSRGAFF.

The chain combines TRBV28 with TRBJ2-5, with a tentative D call TRBD2 (6 bases). Trimming pared 5 bases from V and 6 bases from J, leaving 22 bases between. CDR3 size: 16 residues. Germline CDR1 reads MDHEN; CDR2 reads SYDVKM. CDR3 amino acids: CASSPIGTHNPKTQYF. In DNA form, the CDR3 reads TGTGCCAGCAGTCCGATCGGGACTCACAACCCCAAGACCCAGTACTTC.

The CDR3 bases are TGTGCCAGCAGCCAGACTAGCGGGGGTCAGGAGTACTTC. Translating it yields CASSQTSGGQEYF. V usage is TRBV14 and J usage is TRBJ2-7; 12 bases line up with TRBD2. CDR3 length equals 13 residues. Trimming at V came to 3 bases and at J to 11 bases, leaving 5 bases not matched to a gene. Per germline, CDR1 SGHDN and CDR2 FVKESK.

The rearrangement joins TRBV7-2 to TRBJ2-5, with D tentatively TRBD2 (7 bases). This CDR3 is built from 15 residues. From germline, CDR1 is SGHTA and CDR2 FQGNSA. Between the trimmed V and J ends, which lost 5 bases and 1 base, there was a span of 14 bases. The CDR3 reads CTSSPKGGFQETQYF. CDR3 nucleotides: TGTACCAGCAGCCCAAAGGGGGGGTTCCAAGAGACCCAGTACTTC.

This chain links TRBV7-9 with TRBJ1-1, with D unclear. Germline values: CDR1 SEHNR, CDR2 FQNEAQ (reference sequence). V lost 5 bases and J 2 bases, leaving 18 bases between the germline ends. There are 16 residues in the CDR3. The CDR3 spells CASSPAQEAVNTEAFF. In DNA, the CDR3 is TGTGCCAGCAGCCCTGCCCAGGAGGCGGTAAACACTGAAGCTTTCTTT.

The V call is TRBV6-6, the J call TRBJ1-5; D uncertain. The V end lost 5 bases, the J end lost 0 bases, and 8 bases lay between the germline ends. CDR3 size: 14 residues. Germline lookup yields CDR1 MNHNY and CDR2 SVGAGI (reference sequence). The CDR3 DNA reads TGTGCCAGCAGTCCCAGTTATAGCAATCAGCCCCAGCATTTT. This codes for CASSPSYSNQPQHF.

This clonotype was counted only a few times. This chain uses TRBV7-2 with TRBJ1-2; 7 positions agree with TRBD1. The length of the CDR3 is 15 residues. V was clipped by 6 bases and J by 6 bases; unmatched bases: 13. Germline values: CDR1 SGHTA, CDR2 FQGNSA. CDR3 sequence (DNA): TGTGCCAGCAGGCGCCAGAGACAGGGCTCCCATGGCTACACCTTC. Amino acids: CASRRQRQGSHGYTF.

The chain employs TRBV18 and TRBJ1-5; TRBD1 matches at 7 bases. This CDR3 is built from 17 residues. J gave up 5 bases and V 2 bases, and 12 bases lay outside the gene matches. Germline V gene lookup returns CDR1 KGHSH and CDR2 LQKENI. CDR3 in amino acids: CASSPTEGAGDDQPQHF. DNA for the CDR3: TGTGCCAGCTCACCAACGGAGGGGGCAGGTGATGATCAGCCCCAGCATTTT.

This clonotype was observed a few times. The chain employs TRBV6-5 and TRBJ2-7; the D gene could be TRBD1 or TRBD2 (6 bases each). The CDR3 consists of 15 residues. Per germline, CDR1 MNHEY and CDR2 SVGAGI. Trimming cost V 5 bases and J 1 base, with 15 bases left between them. The CDR3 DNA sequence: TGTGCCAGCAGTCTCCCCGGGGGCTCGTCCTACGAGCAGTACTTC. It specifies CASSLPGGSSYEQYF.

With regard to this clonotype: One junction end does not reproduce the germline sequence, and a read error may be involved. J is TRBJ2-6 and V is TRBV5-1; a possible D gene is TRBD1 (5 bases). The CDR3 is made up of 17 amino acids. Germline CDR1 reads SGHRS; CDR2 reads YFSETQ. The CDR3 sequence: CASSLASIPSGANVPTF. The CDR3 DNA sequence: TGCGCCAGCAGCTTGGCCAGCATTCCTTCTGGGGCCAACGTCCCGACTTTC. Variable domain in full (rest from reference TRBV5-1 and TRBJ2-6): KAGVTQTPRYLIKTRGQQVTLSCSPISGHRSVSWYQQTPGQGLQFLFEYFSETQRNKGNFPGRFSGRQFSNSRSEMNVSTLELGDSALYLCASSLASIPSGANVPTFGAGSRLTVL.

This clonotype turned up a few times. The genes are TRBV6-6 and TRBJ1-2, with D uncertain. This CDR3 is built from 13 residues. Trimming pared 5 bases from V and 8 bases from J, leaving 15 bases between. Germline V gene lookup returns CDR1 MNHNY and CDR2 SVGAGI (reference sequence). The DNA for the CDR3 is TGTGCCAGCAGTGTCCCAGGCAGGCGGGGCTACACCTTC. Translated, it gives CASSVPGRRGYTF.

CDR3 residues: CASSLWGGSQYF. In nucleotides, the CDR3 is TGTGCCAGCAGCTTATGGGGGGGGTCGCAGTATTTT. The rearrangement joins TRBV7-3 to TRBJ2-3, with TRBD2 matching 7 bases. Trimming at V came to 2 bases and at J to 10 bases, leaving 3 bases not matched to a gene. This CDR3 is 12 amino acids long. The germline V gene encodes CDR1 SGHTA and CDR2 FQGTGA.

The chain uses TRBV6-2 or TRBV6-3 and TRBJ2-7; 7 bases are a match to TRBD1. V was clipped by 4 bases and J by 4 bases; unmatched bases: 7. CDR3 length: 14 amino acids. Germline values: CDR1 MNHEY, CDR2 SVGEGT. The CDR3 spells CASSSGQITYEQYF. CDR3 bases: TGTGCCAGCAGTTCGGGACAGATTACATACGAGCAGTACTTC.

This clonotype was observed a few times. V gene TRBV4-1 combines with J gene TRBJ2-1; TRBD2 agrees at 8 bases. Trimming removed 2 bases from V and 4 bases from J; junction bases left unmatched: 10. The CDR3 sequence is 17 residues long. Germline V gives CDR1 MGHRA, CDR2 YSYEKL. The DNA of the CDR3 is TGCGCCAGCAGCCAAATGCCTGGCGGGGGGATGTACAATGAGCAGTTCTTC. Amino acid sequence: CASSQMPGGGMYNEQFF.

The table lists this clonotype with a few counts. The chain combines TRBV5-6 with TRBJ2-1; 8 nucleotides line up with TRBD2. The CDR3 is 16 amino acids. V lost 4 bases to trimming and J lost 6 bases; unmatched junction nucleotides: 12. CDR1 is SGHDT and CDR2 is YYEEEE in the germline V gene. CDR3 sequence reads: CASSRSQGLVGNEQFF. DNA for the CDR3: TGTGCCAGCAGCCGCTCCCAGGGACTAGTGGGCAATGAGCAGTTCTTC.

This clonotype has more than one count but fewer than ten. This chain connects TRBV4-2 to TRBJ1-4, with TRBD1 as a possible D gene (6 bases). This CDR3 has 15 residues. CDR1 and CDR2 from the germline V gene are LGHNA and YNFKEQ. Deletions cut 4 bases from V and 1 base from J, with 10 bases between. CDR3 nucleotide sequence: TGTGCCAGCAGCCTTAAAGGGGGAACTAATGAAAAACTGTTTTTT. Translating gives CASSLKGGTNEKLFF.

This chain links TRBV12-3 or TRBV12-4 with TRBJ2-7; perhaps D is TRBD1 or TRBD2 (5 bases each). CDR3 length: 15 amino acids. Trimming shortened V by 3 bases and J by 0 bases, and 12 bases separated the two germline ends. CDR3 nucleotides: TGTGCCAGCAGTTTTGCAGGGAGCAGCTCCTACGAGCAGTACTTC. It yields the protein CASSFAGSSSYEQYF.

The CDR3 sequence: CASRSEGFGTGELFF. CDR3 bases: TGTGCCAGCAGGAGTGAGGGCTTCGGGACCGGGGAGCTGTTTTTT. This chain links TRBV11-2 with TRBJ2-2, with a weak D call TRBD2 (5 bases). V lost 6 bases and J lost 5, with 16 bases in between. The CDR3 runs 15 residues. In germline, CDR1 is SGHAT, CDR2 FQNNGV.

CDR3 coding DNA: TGTGCCAGCCGGAGGGCAGGGGGGGAAAAACTGTTTTTT. It codes for CASRRAGGEKLFF. The chain joins TRBV6-5 to TRBJ1-4, with TRBD1 matching over 7 bases. CDR3 length equals 13 residues. Trimming removed 8 bases from V and 8 bases from J; junction bases left unmatched: 8. Germline V gives CDR1 MNHEY, CDR2 SVGAGI.

This clonotype appeared a few times. The chain has TRBV6-5 and TRBJ1-2, with TRBD1 identical over 8 bases. V trimming: 6 bases; J trimming: 6 bases; junction bases outside the gene matches: 9. The germline CDR1 and CDR2 sequences are MNHEY and SVGAGI. This CDR3 is 14 amino acids long. CDR3 loop: CASSYTGGVDGYTF. In DNA, the CDR3 is TGTGCCAGCAGCTACACAGGGGGAGTAGATGGCTACACCTTC.

In its sample, this clonotype was seen a few times. CDR3 sequence reads: CASSGDRSSYNSPLHF. The CDR3 DNA sequence: TGTGCCAGCAGTGGGGACAGGAGCTCCTATAATTCACCCCTCCACTTT. V and J are TRBV12-3 or TRBV12-4 and TRBJ1-6; 8 nucleotides line up with TRBD1. CDR3 length: 16 amino acids. The V gene end was trimmed by 5 bases and the J gene end by 0 bases; junction bases not matched to a gene: 3.

The chain is built from TRBV6-2 or TRBV6-3 and TRBJ1-1, with D unclear. The CDR3 extends over 14 amino acids. V gave up 5 bases and J gave up 7 bases, with 17 bases separating them. In germline, CDR1 is MNHEY, CDR2 SVGEGT. The CDR3 nucleotides read TGTGCCAGCAGTCCTCCAGACACTGACGTTGAAGCTTTCTTT. Translating it yields CASSPPDTDVEAFF.

V and J are TRBV7-9 and TRBJ1-1, with D possibly TRBD1 on 5 matching bases. The CDR3 is 15 amino acids. Trimming pared 4 bases from V and 0 bases from J, leaving 12 bases between. Germline V gives CDR1 SEHNR, CDR2 FQNEAQ (reference sequence). The CDR3 DNA follows: TGTGCCAGCAGCTCCTTACAGGATATGAACACTGAAGCTTTCTTT. Translation: CASSSLQDMNTEAFF.

This clonotype was seen more than once but under ten times. This sequence joins TRBV5-1 and TRBJ2-1; 12 nucleotides align to TRBD2. The length of the CDR3 is 16 residues. CDR1 and CDR2 (germline): SGHRS, YFSETQ. V lost 4 bases, J lost 7 bases, and 9 bases stayed unmatched. DNA of the CDR3: TGCGCCAGCAGCGCAGGACTAGCGGGAAATGTAAATGAGCAGTTCTTC. Protein sequence: CASSAGLAGNVNEQFF.

The V gene is TRBV12-3 or TRBV12-4, the J gene TRBJ2-7, with a possible D match to TRBD2 (5 bases). Between the trimmed V and J ends, which lost 7 bases and 6 bases, there was a span of 19 bases. The length of the CDR3 is 14 residues. The CDR3 DNA reads TGTGCCAGCACCTTAGGGATTGCTAGCTTCGAGCAGTACTTC. This encodes CASTLGIASFEQYF.